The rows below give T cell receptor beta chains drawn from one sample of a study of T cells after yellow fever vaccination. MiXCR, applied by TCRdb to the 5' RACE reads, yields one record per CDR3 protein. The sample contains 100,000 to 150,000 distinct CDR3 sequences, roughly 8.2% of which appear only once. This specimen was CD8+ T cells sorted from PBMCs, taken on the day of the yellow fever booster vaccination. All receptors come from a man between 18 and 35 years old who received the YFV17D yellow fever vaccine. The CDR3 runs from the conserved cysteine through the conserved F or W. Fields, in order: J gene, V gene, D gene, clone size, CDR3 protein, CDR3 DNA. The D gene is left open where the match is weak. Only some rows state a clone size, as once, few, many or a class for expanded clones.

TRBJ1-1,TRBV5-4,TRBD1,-,CASIETGGKTEAFF,TGTGCCAGCATCGAGACAGGGGGAAAGACTGAAGCTTTCTTT
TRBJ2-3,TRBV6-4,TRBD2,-,CASSETSGGASDTQYF,TGTGCCAGCAGTGAAACTAGCGGGGGGGCCTCAGATACGCAGTATTTT
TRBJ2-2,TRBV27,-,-,CASSPFANTGELFF,TGTGCCAGCAGCCCCTTCGCGAACACCGGGGAGCTGTTTTTT
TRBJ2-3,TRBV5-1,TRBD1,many,CASSWRQGEADTQYF,TGCGCCAGCAGTTGGCGACAGGGCGAGGCAGATACGCAGTATTTT
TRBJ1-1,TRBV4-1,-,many,CASSLLTPETEAFF,TGCGCCAGCAGCCTCCTTACACCGGAAACTGAAGCTTTCTTT
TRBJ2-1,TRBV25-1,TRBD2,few,CASSADSGGNEQFF,TGTGCCAGCAGTGCCGATAGCGGGGGTAATGAGCAGTTCTTC
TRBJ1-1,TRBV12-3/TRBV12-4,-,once,CASRTGLGDTEAFF,TGTGCCAGCAGGACGGGACTGGGGGACACTGAAGCTTTCTTT
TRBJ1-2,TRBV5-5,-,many,CASTPTPGRSIYGYTF,TGTGCCAGCACCCCTACCCCGGGACGCAGCATTTATGGCTACACCTTC
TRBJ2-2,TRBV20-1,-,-,CSAREGITNTGELFF,TGCAGTGCTAGGGAGGGTATAACGAACACCGGGGAGCTGTTTTTT
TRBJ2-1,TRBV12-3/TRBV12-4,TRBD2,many,CASRPSGGAANEQFF,TGTGCCAGCAGACCAAGCGGGGGGGCGGCCAATGAGCAGTTCTTC
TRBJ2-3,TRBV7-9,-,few,CASSSFRGGPDTQYF,TGTGCCAGCAGCTCATTCCGCGGAGGCCCGGATACGCAGTATTTT
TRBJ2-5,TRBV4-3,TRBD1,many,CASSQETDRGHGETQYF,TGCGCCAGCAGCCAAGAGACGGACAGGGGGCATGGAGAGACCCAGTACTTC
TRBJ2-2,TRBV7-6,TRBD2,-,CASSGLAGADTGELFF,TGTGCCAGCAGCGGACTAGCGGGGGCCGACACCGGGGAGCTGTTTTTT
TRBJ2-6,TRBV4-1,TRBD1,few,CASRKRTGQVPSGANVLTF,TGCGCCAGCAGGAAACGAACGGGACAGGTTCCTTCTGGGGCCAACGTCCTGACTTTC
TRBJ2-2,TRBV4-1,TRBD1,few,CASSQWTGENTGELFF,TGCGCCAGCAGCCAATGGACAGGGGAAAACACCGGGGAGCTGTTTTTT
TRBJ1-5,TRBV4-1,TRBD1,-,CASSQVTGEYGNQPQHF,TGCGCCAGCAGCCAAGTGACAGGGGAGTATGGCAATCAGCCCCAGCATTTT
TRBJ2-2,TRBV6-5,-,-,CASSPGQTGELFF,TGTGCCAGCAGTCCAGGACAGACCGGGGAGCTGTTTTTT
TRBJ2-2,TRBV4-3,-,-,CASSQDSPPGELFF,TGCGCCAGCAGCCAAGATTCCCCCCCCGGGGAGCTGTTTTTT
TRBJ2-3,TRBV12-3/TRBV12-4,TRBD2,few,CASSLVGPLAGGMQYF,TGTGCCAGCAGTTTAGTGGGGCCTTTAGCGGGGGGGATGCAGTATTTT
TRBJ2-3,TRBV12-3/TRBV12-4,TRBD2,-,CASTPGGLTDTQYF,TGTGCCAGCACCCCGGGGGGGCTGACAGATACGCAGTATTTT
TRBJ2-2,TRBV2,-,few,CASSPGFSGELFF,TGTGCCAGCAGCCCAGGGTTTTCCGGGGAGCTGTTTTTT
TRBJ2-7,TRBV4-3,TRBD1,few,CASSRMRPGQMTYEQYF,TGCGCCAGCAGCCGGATGAGACCGGGACAGATGACCTACGAGCAGTACTTC
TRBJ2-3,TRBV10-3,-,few,CAIKAGSTDTQYF,TGTGCCATCAAGGCAGGGAGTACAGATACGCAGTATTTT
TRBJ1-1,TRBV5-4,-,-,CASSLHGYTEAFF,TGTGCCAGCAGCTTGCACGGGTACACTGAAGCTTTCTTT
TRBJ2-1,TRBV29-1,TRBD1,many,CSVEDLGTGSYNEQFF,TGCAGCGTTGAAGATCTCGGGACAGGCTCCTACAATGAGCAGTTCTTC
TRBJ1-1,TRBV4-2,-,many,CASSQDLTGLRTEAFF,TGTGCCAGCAGCCAAGATCTGACAGGCTTGCGCACTGAAGCTTTCTTT